This entry features one T cell receptor (beta chain) sequence. The antigen is undetermined. This CDR3 comprises 18 residues. Germline values: CDR1 MGHRA, CDR2 YSYEKL. The ends were cut back, 2 bases at V and 5 bases at J, with 22 bases in the middle. These data originate in a study of T cell responses to AZD1222 COVID-19 vaccine. The overall study: Second-dose intervals of approximately 4 or approximately 12 weeks were pooled.

Study-level results: At baseline, just five to seven AZD1222 recipients tested seropositive. Among spike-specific TCRs, nearly half reportedly target unmutated variant regions. Elevations in Spike-specific TCR breadth and depth followed administration of two AZD1222 doses.

Only in-frame clones appear in the TCRdb table, and some are missing; sequencing was by immunoSEQ multiplex PCR. Among about 130,000 clones listed, 75% to 95% were seen once. The specimen comprised peripheral blood, sampled on day 0 of AZD1222 vaccination. The sequence derives from an adult in good health. The V and J genes are TRBV4-1 and TRBJ2-1, with no clear D. The CDR3 loop is CASSQTVRRPSWDNEQFF. The CDR3 DNA is TGCGCCAGCAGCCAAACAGTCCGACGGCCATCCTGGGACAATGAGCAGTTCTTC.